This T cell receptor (beta chain) derives from a study of response to subunit inactivated influenza vaccine. Study results and limitations: The study's authors posited that every seasonal influenza vaccination enlists few new T cells.

Via MiXCR, TCRdb re-called the RT-PCR reads, giving one row per CDR3 protein. The top ten clones hold roughly 11% of a sample with about 650,000 distinct CDR3 sequences, 15% to 18% of them seen once. Trimming took 3 bases from V and 9 from J, leaving 12 bases between them. The CDR3 totals 11 residues. Germline V gene sequence: CDR1 DFQATT, CDR2 SNEGSKA (reference sequence). Points on this clonotype: The target antigen is unknown.

The chain employs TRBV20-1 and TRBJ2-7, with D perhaps matching TRBD1 (5 bases). The sequence derives from a man over 45 who received an inactivated influenza vaccine. This specimen consisted of PBMCs from blood, obtained about 13 days after vaccination. The chain's CDR3 is CSASLLGAQYF. CDR3 DNA: TGCAGTGCTAGCCTCCTTGGGGCGCAGTACTTC.